This TCR beta chain was sequenced during a study of response to subunit inactivated influenza vaccine. The study's findings and limits: Authors suggested that a seasonal influenza vaccination recruits few new T cells each time.

Unmatched junction bases numbered 8, after V lost 5 bases and J lost 3 bases. Germline CDR1 reads SGHTA; CDR2 reads FQGTGA. This CDR3 is 15 amino acids long. This clonotype has a handful of counts. Its matching antigen is unknown. TCRdb reprocessed the RT-PCR reads with MiXCR, giving one entry per CDR3 protein. Among approximately 530,000 distinct CDR3 sequences listed, 10% to 15% were seen once. The J gene is TRBJ2-3, the V gene TRBV7-3; 7 bases fit TRBD2. Sequencing was performed on PBMCs from blood, taken more than 35 days after vaccination. This TCR derives from a man aged 50-60 years who received an inactivated influenza vaccine. The CDR3 region is CASSLSGGITDTQYF. CDR3 in DNA: TGTGCCAGCAGCCTGTCGGGGGGAATAACAGATACGCAGTATTTT.